This T cell receptor (beta chain) was sequenced during a study of shared clonotypes between healthy human individuals. Study background: Donors, aged 18 to 49, were a couple of women and a few men. Study-wide findings and caveats: The sampled material consisted only of blood, and tissue repertoires are likely to differ.

As concerns this clone: Its specificity is unknown.

Assay runs were performed at deep level. Bulk PBMC genomic DNA spanned ten immunoSEQ deep plates. Profiled with immunoSEQ multiplex PCR; TCRdb holds only in-frame clones, not every one. The sample holds about half a million clones, 77% seen once. The receptor comes from a woman in her thirties or forties in good health. Some clones in this sample may be carry-over from other donors' samples. Source material: PBMCs.

The CDR3 region is CASSLTGPGELFF. For the CDR3, the DNA is TGTGCCAGCAGCTTAACAGGGCCCGGGGAGCTGTTTTTT. The V call is TRBV7-3, the J call TRBJ2-2; D is undetermined. CDR3 length: 13 residues. Trimming removed 0 bases from V and 6 bases from J, with 5 bases in between. CDR1 and CDR2 from the germline V gene are SGHTA and FQGTGA. Based on the CDR3 plus reference TRBV7-3 and TRBJ2-2, the full variable domain is GAGVSQTPSNKVTEKGKYVELRCDPISGHTALYWYRQSLGQGPEFLIYFQGTGAADDSGLPNDRFFAVRPEGSVSTLKIQRTERGDSAVYLCASSLTGPGELFFGEGSRLTVL.